This T cell receptor (beta chain) was identified during a study of shared clonotypes between healthy human individuals. Using immunoSEQ multiplex PCR, the repertoire was profiled, and TCRdb retains in-frame clones only, with some absent. The sample lists approximately 530,000 clones, almost 97% occurring once. Trimming removed 4 bases from V and 0 bases from J, with 13 bases in between. Germline CDR1 reads SQVTM; CDR2 reads ANQGSEA. The CDR3 loop spans 15 amino acids. The chain recombines TRBV29-1 with TRBJ1-3; a weak D match, TRBD1 (5 bases). This receptor was identified in a woman aged 25 to 45 in good health. The specimen was naive CD4+ T cells sorted from blood. Indicated subset: CD45RA+ positively selected. The chain's CDR3 is CSVALERGSGNTIYF. The CDR3 bases are TGCAGCGTTGCCCTAGAAAGGGGCTCTGGAAACACCATATATTTT.